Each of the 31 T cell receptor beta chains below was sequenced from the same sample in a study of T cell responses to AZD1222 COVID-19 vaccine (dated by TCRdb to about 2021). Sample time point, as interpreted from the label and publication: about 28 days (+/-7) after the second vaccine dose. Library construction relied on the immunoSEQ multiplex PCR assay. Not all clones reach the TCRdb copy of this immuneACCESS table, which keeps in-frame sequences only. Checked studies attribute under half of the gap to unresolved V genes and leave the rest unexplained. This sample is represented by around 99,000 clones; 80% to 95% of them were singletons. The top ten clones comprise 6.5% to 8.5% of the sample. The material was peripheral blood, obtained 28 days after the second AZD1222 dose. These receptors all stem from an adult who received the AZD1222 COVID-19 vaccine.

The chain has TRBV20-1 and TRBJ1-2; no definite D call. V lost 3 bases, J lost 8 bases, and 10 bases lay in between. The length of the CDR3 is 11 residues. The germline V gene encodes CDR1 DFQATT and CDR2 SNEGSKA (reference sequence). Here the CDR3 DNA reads TGCAGTGCTAGCGTACTCGGAGGCTACACCTTC. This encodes CSASVLGGYTF.

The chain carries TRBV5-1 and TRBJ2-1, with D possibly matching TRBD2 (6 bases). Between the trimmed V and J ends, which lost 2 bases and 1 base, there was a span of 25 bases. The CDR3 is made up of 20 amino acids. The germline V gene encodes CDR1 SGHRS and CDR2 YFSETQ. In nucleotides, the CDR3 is TGCGCCAGCAGCTTCCCCGGGGAGATTGGGGGGAAGTCATCCTACAATGAGCAGTTCTTC. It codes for CASSFPGEIGGKSSYNEQFF.

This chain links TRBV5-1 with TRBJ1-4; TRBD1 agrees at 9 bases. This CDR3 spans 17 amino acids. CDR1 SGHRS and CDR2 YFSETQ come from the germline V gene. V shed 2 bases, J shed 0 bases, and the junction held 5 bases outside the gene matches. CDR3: CASSLQGASTTNEKLFF. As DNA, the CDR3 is TGCGCCAGCAGCTTACAGGGGGCGAGTACAACTAATGAAAAACTGTTTTTT.

The DNA of the CDR3 is TGTGCCAGCAGTTTATTTCGAGGCAGGAGGGTCGAGCAGTACTTC. Protein product: CASSLFRGRRVEQYF. The chain uses TRBV28 and TRBJ2-7; D perhaps matches TRBD2 (6 bases). This CDR3 region has 15 residues. V was cut by 1 base and J by 6 bases, with 16 bases left in between. Germline assignment: CDR1 MDHEN and CDR2 SYDVKM.

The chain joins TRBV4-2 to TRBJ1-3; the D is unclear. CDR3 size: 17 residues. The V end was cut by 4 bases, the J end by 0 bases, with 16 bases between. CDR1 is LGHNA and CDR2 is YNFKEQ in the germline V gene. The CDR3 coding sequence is TGTGCCAGCAGCCCAAAGAGCCCTAGAAGCTCTGGAAACACCATATATTTT. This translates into CASSPKSPRSSGNTIYF.

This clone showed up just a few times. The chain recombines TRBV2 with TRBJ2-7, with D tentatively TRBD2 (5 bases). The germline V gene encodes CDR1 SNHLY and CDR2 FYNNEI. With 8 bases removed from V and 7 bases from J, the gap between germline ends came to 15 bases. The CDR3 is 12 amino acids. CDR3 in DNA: TGTGCCAGCGGGGTTAGCGCCGGGGAGCAGTACTTC. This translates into CASGVSAGEQYF.

CDR3 sequence: CASRIEREDSYEQYF. In DNA form, the CDR3 reads TGTGCCAGCAGAATTGAGCGGGAGGACTCCTACGAGCAGTACTTC. This chain joins TRBV28 and TRBJ2-7, with 9 bases aligning to TRBD2. Per the germline V gene, CDR1 is MDHEN and CDR2 is SYDVKM. Germline trimming cut 6 bases from V and 0 bases from J; bases unmatched to any gene: 6. The CDR3 has 15 amino acids.

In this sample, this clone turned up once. The CDR3 region has the DNA TGTGCCAGCAGTAAGGGACAGCTCAATCAGCCCCAGCATTTT. It codes for CASSKGQLNQPQHF. V gene TRBV27 combines with J gene TRBJ1-5; 7 bases fit TRBD1. CDR1 is MNHEY and CDR2 is SMNVEV in the germline V gene (reference sequence). V lost 5 bases and J lost 3; bases outside the gene matches: 4. The CDR3 loop spans 14 amino acids.

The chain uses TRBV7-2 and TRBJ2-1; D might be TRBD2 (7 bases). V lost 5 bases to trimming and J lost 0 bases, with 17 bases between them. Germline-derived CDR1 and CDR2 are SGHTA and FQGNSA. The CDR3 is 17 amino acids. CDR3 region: CASSPRTGGLSYNEQFF. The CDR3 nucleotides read TGTGCCAGCAGCCCCCGGACGGGGGGCCTCTCCTACAATGAGCAGTTCTTC.

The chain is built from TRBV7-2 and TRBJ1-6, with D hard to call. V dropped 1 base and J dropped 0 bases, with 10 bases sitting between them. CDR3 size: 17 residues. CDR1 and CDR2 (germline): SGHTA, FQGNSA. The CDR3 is CASSLVGSRSYNSPLHF. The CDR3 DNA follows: TGTGCCAGCAGCTTAGTAGGCAGTCGCTCCTATAATTCACCCCTCCACTTT.

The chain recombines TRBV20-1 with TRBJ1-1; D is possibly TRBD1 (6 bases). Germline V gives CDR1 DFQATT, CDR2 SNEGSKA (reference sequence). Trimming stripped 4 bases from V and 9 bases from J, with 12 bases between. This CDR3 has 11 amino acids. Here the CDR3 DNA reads TGCAGTGCTATTTCCAGGGGCAAAGCTTTCTTT. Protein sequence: CSAISRGKAFF.

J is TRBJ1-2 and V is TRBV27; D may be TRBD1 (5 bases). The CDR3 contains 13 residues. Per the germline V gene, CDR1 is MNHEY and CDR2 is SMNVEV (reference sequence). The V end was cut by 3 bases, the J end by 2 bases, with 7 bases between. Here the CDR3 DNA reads TGTGCCAGCAGTTTGGGGGGGAACTATGGCTACACCTTC. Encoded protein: CASSLGGNYGYTF.

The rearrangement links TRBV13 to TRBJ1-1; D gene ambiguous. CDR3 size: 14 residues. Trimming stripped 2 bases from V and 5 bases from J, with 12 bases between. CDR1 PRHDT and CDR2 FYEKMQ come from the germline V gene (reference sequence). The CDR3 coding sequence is TGTGCCAGCAGCTTAAATCGCCTTGGGACTGAAGCTTTCTTT. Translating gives CASSLNRLGTEAFF. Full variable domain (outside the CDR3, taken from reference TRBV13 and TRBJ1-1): AAGVIQSPRHLIKEKRETATLKCYPIPRHDTVYWYQQGPGQDPQFLISFYEKMQSDKGSIPDRFSAQQFSDYHSELNMSSLELGDSALYFCASSLNRLGTEAFFGQGTRLTVV.

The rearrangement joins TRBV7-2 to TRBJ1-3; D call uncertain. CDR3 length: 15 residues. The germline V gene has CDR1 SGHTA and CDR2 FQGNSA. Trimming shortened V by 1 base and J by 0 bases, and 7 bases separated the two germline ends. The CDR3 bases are TGTGCCAGCAGCTTAGGGTCACTCTCTGGAAACACCATATATTTT. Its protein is CASSLGSLSGNTIYF.

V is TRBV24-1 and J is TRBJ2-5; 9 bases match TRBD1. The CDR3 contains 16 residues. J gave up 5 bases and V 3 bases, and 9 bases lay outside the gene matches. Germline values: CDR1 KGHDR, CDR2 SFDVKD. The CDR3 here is CATSDPMGQGLETQYF. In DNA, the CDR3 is TGTGCCACCAGTGATCCCATGGGACAGGGTTTGGAGACCCAGTACTTC.

CDR3 sequence (DNA): TGTGCCAGCAGCTTAGAGACAGGGACCACTGAAGCTTTCTTT. This encodes CASSLETGTTEAFF. This chain connects TRBV7-2 to TRBJ1-1, with TRBD1 matching over 7 bases. V lost 1 base and J lost 4; bases outside the gene matches: 3. The CDR3 extends over 14 amino acids. The germline CDR1 and CDR2 sequences are SGHTA and FQGNSA.

The CDR3: CASSEGLDTQYF. CDR3 bases: TGTGCCAGCAGTGAAGGGTTAGATACGCAGTATTTT. The V gene is TRBV2, the J gene TRBJ2-3, with D uncertain. V was clipped by 1 base and J by 5 bases, with 4 bases between them. CDR1 SNHLY and CDR2 FYNNEI come from the germline V gene. The CDR3 sequence is 12 residues long.

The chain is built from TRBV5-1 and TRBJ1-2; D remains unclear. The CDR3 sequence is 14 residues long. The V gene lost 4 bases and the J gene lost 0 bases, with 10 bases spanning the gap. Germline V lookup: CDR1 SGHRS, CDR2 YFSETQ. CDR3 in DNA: TGCGCCAGCAGCACCTGGACTTCTAACTATGGCTACACCTTC. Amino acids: CASSTWTSNYGYTF. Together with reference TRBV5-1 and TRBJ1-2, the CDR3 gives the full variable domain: KAGVTQTPRYLIKTRGQQVTLSCSPISGHRSVSWYQQTPGQGLQFLFEYFSETQRNKGNFPGRFSGRQFSNSRSEMNVSTLELGDSALYLCASSTWTSNYGYTFGSGTRLTVV.

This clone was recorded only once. The DNA for the CDR3 is TGTGCCAGTAGTATAGGCCACACAGATACGCAGTATTTT. Amino acid sequence: CASSIGHTDTQYF. The chain links TRBV19 to TRBJ2-3; D is undetermined. Trimming left V 1 base short and J 2 bases short, with 4 bases between. The CDR3 is 13 residues long. CDR1 and CDR2 from the germline V gene are LNHDA and SQIVND (reference sequence).

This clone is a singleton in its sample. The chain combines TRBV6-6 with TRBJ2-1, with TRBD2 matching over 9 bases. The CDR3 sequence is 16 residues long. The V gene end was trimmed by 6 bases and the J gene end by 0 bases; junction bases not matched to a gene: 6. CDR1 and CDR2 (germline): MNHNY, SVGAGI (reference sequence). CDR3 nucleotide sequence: TGTGCCAGCAGCTTTAGCGGGAGTAGCTCCTACAATGAGCAGTTCTTC. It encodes CASSFSGSSSYNEQFF.

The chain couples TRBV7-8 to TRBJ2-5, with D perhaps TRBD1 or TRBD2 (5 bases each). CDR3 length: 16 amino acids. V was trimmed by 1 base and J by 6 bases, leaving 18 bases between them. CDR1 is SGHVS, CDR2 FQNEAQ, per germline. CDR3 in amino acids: CASSLDRWGSSQTQYF. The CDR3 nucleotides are TGTGCCAGCAGCTTAGACCGGTGGGGGAGTTCACAGACCCAGTACTTC.

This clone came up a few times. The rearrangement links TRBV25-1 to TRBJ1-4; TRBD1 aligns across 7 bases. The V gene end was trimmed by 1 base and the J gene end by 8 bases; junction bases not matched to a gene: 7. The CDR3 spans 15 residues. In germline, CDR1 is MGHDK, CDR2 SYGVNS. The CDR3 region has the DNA TGTGCCAGCAGTGAATTTCAGGGGGTCCGGGAAAAACTGTTTTTT. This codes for CASSEFQGVREKLFF.

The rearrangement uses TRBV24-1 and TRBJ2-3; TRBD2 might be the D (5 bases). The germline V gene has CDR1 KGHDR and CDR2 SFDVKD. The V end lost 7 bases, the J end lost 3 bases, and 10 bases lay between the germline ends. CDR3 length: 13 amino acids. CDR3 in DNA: TGTGCCACCAGACTAGGAAGGACAGATACGCAGTATTTT. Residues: CATRLGRTDTQYF.

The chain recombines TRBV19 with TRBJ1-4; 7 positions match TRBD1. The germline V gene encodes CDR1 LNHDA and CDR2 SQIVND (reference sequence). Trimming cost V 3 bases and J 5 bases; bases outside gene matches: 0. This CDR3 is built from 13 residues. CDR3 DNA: TGTGCCAGTAGTATCAGGGGGAATGAAAAACTGTTTTTT. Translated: CASSIRGNEKLFF.

Here the CDR3 DNA reads TGTGCCACCAGTGACACCACGGATGGCTACACCTTC. Amino acid sequence: CATSDTTDGYTF. The chain uses TRBV24-1 and TRBJ1-2; D gene ambiguous. Germline V gene lookup returns CDR1 KGHDR and CDR2 SFDVKD. The germline V and J ends were trimmed by 4 bases and 6 bases, with 8 bases remaining between them. The CDR3 runs 12 residues.

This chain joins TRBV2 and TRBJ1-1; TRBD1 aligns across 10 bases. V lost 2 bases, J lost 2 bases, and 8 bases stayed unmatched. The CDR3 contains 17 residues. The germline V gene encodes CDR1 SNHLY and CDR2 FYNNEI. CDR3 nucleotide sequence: TGTGCCAGCAGTGAATATGTCGGGACAGGGGCCAACACTGAAGCTTTCTTT. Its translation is CASSEYVGTGANTEAFF.

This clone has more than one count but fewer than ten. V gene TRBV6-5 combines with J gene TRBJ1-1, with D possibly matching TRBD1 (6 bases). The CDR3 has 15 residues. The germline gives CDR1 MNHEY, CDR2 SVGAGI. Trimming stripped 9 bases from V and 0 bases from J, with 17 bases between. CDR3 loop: CASGQQVLMNTEAFF. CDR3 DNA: TGTGCCAGTGGACAGCAAGTACTTATGAACACTGAAGCTTTCTTT.

CDR3 region: CASSLKQGVPATQYF. CDR3 coding DNA: TGTGCCAGCAGCCTAAAACAGGGGGTCCCAGCGACCCAGTACTTC. The chain links TRBV7-2 to TRBJ2-5; TRBD1 aligns across 8 bases. V shed 5 bases, J shed 7 bases, and the junction held 12 bases outside the gene matches. This CDR3 has 15 amino acids. The germline gives CDR1 SGHTA, CDR2 FQGNSA.

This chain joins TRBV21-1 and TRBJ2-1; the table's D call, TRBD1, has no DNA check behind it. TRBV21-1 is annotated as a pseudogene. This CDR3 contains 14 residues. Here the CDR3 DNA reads TGTCAATGGGCCACAGAGAACTCCTACAATGAGCAGTTCTTC. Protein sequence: CQWATENSYNEQFF.

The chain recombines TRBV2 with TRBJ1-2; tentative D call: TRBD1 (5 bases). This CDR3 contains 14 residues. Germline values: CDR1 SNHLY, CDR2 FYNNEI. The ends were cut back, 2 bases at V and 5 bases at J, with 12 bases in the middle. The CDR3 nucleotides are TGTGCCAGCAGTGAATATCCGTGGACATATGGCTACACCTTC. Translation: CASSEYPWTYGYTF.

CDR3 residues: CATSRELPGQGIGEQYF. For the CDR3, the DNA is TGTGCCACCAGCAGAGAACTCCCGGGACAGGGGATCGGGGAGCAGTACTTC. V usage is TRBV15 and J usage is TRBJ2-7; 10 bases are shared with TRBD1. Germline V gene data show CDR1 as LNHNV and CDR2 as YYDKDF (reference sequence). CDR3 length: 17 amino acids. The V and J ends lost 0 bases and 7 bases, in that order; junction bases with no gene match: 12.